One TCR beta chain is described in this entry. This sample was taken from a study of blood T cell repertoires in COVID-19. Study overall: T cells, B-cell-depleted T cells, or PBMCs provided the cDNA or gDNA that served as material.

Original processing methods: Nucleated cell counts were estimated from reference gene primer amplification. The protocol was immunoSEQ multiplex PCR, while the TCRdb copy is restricted to in-frame clones and leaves out a portion. V, J and clone size were drawn from that table, and D and trimming were deduced from the DNA. This table holds 200,000 to 250,000 clones, roughly 90% found once. V lost 1 base and J 5 bases, leaving 6 bases between the germline ends. The CDR3 extends over 13 amino acids. This study enrolled people aged about 18 to 100 from about two dozen US geographic areas. Each participant's cohort was designated according to participant-reported clinical history.

The genes are TRBV12-3 or TRBV12-4 and TRBJ1-5; D is perhaps TRBD1 (5 bases). The sequence was collected from a man aged 25 to 40 who had been exposed to COVID-19. The sample was PBMCs or T cells enriched from blood (not recorded which). This CDR3 is CASSLGGDQPQHF. In nucleotides, the CDR3 is TGTGCCAGCAGTTTAGGGGGGGATCAGCCCCAGCATTTT.